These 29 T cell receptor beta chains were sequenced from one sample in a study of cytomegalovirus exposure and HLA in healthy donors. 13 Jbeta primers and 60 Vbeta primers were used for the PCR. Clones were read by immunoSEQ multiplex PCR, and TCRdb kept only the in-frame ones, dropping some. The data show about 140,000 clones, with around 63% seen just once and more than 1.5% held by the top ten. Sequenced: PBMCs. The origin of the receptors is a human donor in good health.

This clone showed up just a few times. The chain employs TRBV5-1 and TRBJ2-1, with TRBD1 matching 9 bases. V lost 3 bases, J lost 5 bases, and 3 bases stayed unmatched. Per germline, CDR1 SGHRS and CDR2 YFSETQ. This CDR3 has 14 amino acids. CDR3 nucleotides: TGCGCCAGCAGCTCGAGACAGGGGGACAATGAGCAGTTCTTC. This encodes CASSSRQGDNEQFF. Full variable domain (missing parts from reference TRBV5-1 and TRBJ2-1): KAGVTQTPRYLIKTRGQQVTLSCSPISGHRSVSWYQQTPGQGLQFLFEYFSETQRNKGNFPGRFSGRQFSNSRSEMNVSTLELGDSALYLCASSSRQGDNEQFFGPGTRLTVL.

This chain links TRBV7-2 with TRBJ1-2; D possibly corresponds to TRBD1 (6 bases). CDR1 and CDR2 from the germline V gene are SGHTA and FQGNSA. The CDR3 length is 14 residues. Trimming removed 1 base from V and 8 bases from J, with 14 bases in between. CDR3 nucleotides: TGTGCCAGCAGCTTAGATCTGGGGGCGAGGGGCTACACCTTC. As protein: CASSLDLGARGYTF.

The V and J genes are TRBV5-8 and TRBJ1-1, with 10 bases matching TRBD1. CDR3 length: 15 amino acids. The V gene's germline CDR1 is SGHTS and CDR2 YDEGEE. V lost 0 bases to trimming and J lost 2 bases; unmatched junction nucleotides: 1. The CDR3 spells CASSLGTGGNTEAFF. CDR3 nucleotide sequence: TGTGCCAGCAGCTTGGGGACAGGGGGTAACACTGAAGCTTTCTTT.

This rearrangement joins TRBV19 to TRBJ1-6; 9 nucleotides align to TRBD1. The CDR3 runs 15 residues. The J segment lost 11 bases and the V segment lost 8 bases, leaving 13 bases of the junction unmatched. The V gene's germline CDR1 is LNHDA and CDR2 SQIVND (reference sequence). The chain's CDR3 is CASLLRDRVVTPLHF. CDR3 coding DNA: TGTGCCAGTCTACTTCGGGACAGGGTTGTGACACCCCTCCACTTT.

Here the CDR3 DNA reads TGTGCCAGCAGTGAGTTAGGAGGCAATGAGCAGTTCTTC. Translating it yields CASSELGGNEQFF. The chain joins TRBV6-4 to TRBJ2-1, with a weak D call TRBD2 (5 bases). Germline CDR1 is MRHNA and CDR2 is SNTAGT. This CDR3 comprises 13 residues. The V end was cut by 3 bases, the J end by 6 bases, with 9 bases between.

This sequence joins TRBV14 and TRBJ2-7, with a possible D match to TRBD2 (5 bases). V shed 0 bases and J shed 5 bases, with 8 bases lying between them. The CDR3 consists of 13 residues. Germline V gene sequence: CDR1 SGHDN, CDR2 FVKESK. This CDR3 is CASSQEVAHEQYF. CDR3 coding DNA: TGTGCCAGCAGCCAAGAAGTAGCGCACGAGCAGTACTTC.

DNA for the CDR3: TGTGCCAGCAGGACAGGACCCCAAGAGACCCAGTACTTC. Translating gives CASRTGPQETQYF. The genes are TRBV6-1 and TRBJ2-5; tentatively, D is TRBD1 (6 bases). The length of the CDR3 is 13 residues. V lost 6 bases and J lost 1, with 9 bases in between. Germline values: CDR1 MNHNS, CDR2 SASEGT.

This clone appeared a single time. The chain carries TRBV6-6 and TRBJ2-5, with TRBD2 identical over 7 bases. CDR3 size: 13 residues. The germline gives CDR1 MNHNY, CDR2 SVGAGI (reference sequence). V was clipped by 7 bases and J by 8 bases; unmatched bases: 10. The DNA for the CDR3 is TGTGCCAGCAAAGGGGAGGGCGGTGGTACCCAGTACTTC. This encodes CASKGEGGGTQYF.

The CDR3 spells CASRSGTGANGYTF. For the CDR3, the DNA is TGTGCCAGCAGATCCGGGACAGGGGCAAATGGCTACACCTTC. The chain has TRBV9 and TRBJ1-2; TRBD1 matches 10 bases. The V and J ends lost 5 bases and 6 bases, in that order; junction bases with no gene match: 7. The CDR3 is 14 residues long. Germline V gene data show CDR1 as SGDLS and CDR2 as YYNGEE.

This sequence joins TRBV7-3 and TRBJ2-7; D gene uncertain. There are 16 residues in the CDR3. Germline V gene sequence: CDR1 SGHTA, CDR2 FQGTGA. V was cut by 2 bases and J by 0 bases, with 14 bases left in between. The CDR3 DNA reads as TGTGCCAGCAGCTTATTCCCCGCTAGAAGCTCCTACGAGCAGTACTTC. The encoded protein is CASSLFPARSSYEQYF. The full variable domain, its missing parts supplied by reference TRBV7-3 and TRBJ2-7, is GAGVSQTPSNKVTEKGKYVELRCDPISGHTALYWYRQSLGQGPEFLIYFQGTGAADDSGLPNDRFFAVRPEGSVSTLKIQRTERGDSAVYLCASSLFPARSSYEQYFGPGTRLTVT.

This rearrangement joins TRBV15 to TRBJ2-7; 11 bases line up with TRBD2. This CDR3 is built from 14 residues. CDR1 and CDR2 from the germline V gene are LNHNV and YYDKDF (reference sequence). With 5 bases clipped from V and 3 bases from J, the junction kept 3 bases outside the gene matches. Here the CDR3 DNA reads TGTGCCACCAGCGAGACTAGCGGGGACTACGAGCAGTACTTC. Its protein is CATSETSGDYEQYF.

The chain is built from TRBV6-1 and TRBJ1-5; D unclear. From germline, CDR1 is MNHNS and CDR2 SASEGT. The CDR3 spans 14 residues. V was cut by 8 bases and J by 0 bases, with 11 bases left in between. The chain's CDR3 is CASRGGYSNQPQHF. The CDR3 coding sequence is TGTGCCAGCCGGGGTGGATATAGCAATCAGCCCCAGCATTTT.

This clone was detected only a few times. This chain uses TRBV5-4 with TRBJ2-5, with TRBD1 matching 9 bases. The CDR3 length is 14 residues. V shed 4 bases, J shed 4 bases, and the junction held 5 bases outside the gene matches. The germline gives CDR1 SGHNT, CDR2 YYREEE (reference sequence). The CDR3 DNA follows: TGTGCCAGCAGCGAAACAGGGGGCGGAGAGACCCAGTACTTC. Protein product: CASSETGGGETQYF.

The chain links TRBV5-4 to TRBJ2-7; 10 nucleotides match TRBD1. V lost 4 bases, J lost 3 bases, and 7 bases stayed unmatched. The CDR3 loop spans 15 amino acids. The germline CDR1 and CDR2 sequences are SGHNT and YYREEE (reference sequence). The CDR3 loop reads CASSGSGTGVYEQYF. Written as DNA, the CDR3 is TGTGCCAGCAGCGGATCCGGGACAGGGGTCTACGAGCAGTACTTC.

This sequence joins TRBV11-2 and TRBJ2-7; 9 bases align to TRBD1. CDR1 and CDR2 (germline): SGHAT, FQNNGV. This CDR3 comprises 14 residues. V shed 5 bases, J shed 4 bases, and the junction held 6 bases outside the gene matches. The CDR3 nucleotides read TGTGCCAGCAGCCCGTGGGACAGGGCTTACGAGCAGTACTTC. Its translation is CASSPWDRAYEQYF.

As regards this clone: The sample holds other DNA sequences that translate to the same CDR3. The CDR3 bases are TGTGCCAGCGGAAGGACAGGGGATAGCAATCAGCCCCAGCATTTT. Its protein product is CASGRTGDSNQPQHF. V is TRBV6-5 and J is TRBJ1-5; 9 bases line up with TRBD1. V shed 8 bases and J 0 bases; nucleotides not matched to a gene: 5. Per the germline V gene, CDR1 is MNHEY and CDR2 is SVGAGI. The CDR3 runs 15 residues.

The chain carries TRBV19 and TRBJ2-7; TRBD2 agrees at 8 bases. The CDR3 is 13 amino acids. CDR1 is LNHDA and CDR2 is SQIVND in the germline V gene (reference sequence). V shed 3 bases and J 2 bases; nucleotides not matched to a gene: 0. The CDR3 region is CASSISGTYEQYF. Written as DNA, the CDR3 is TGTGCCAGTAGTATTAGCGGGACCTACGAGCAGTACTTC. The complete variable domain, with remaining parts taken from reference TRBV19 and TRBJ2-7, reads DGGITQSPKYLFRKEGQNVTLSCEQNLNHDAMYWYRQDPGQGLRLIYYSQIVNDFQKGDIAEGYSVSREKKESFPLTVTSAQKNPTAFYLCASSISGTYEQYFGPGTRLTVT.

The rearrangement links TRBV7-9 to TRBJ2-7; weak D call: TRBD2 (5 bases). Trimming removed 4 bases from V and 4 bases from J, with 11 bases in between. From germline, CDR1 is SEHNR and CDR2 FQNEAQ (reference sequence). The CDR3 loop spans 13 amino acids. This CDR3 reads CASSSEWTYEQYF. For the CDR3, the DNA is TGTGCCAGCAGCTCCGAGTGGACTTACGAGCAGTACTTC.

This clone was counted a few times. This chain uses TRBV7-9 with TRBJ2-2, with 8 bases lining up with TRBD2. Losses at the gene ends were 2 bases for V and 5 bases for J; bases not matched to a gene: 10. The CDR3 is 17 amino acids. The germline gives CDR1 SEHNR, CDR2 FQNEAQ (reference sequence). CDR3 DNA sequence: TGTGCCAGCAGCTTATATTCGGGAGGGCCGCGGACCGGGGAGCTGTTTTTT. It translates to CASSLYSGGPRTGELFF.

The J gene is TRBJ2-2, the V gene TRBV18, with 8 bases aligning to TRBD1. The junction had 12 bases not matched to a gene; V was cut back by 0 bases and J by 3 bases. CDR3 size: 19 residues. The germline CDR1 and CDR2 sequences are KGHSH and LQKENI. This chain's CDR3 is CASSPPGLRTGMHTGELFF. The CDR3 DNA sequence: TGTGCCAGCTCACCACCAGGTTTAAGGACAGGGATGCACACCGGGGAGCTGTTTTTT.

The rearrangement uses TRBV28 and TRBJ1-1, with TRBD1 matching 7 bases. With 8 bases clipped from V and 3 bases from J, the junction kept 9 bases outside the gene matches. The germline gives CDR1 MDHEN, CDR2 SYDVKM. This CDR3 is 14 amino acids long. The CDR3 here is CASVPGTVDTEAFF. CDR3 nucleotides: TGTGCCAGCGTACCAGGGACAGTAGACACTGAAGCTTTCTTT. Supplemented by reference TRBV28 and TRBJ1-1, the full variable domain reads DVKVTQSSRYLVKRTGEKVFLECVQDMDHENMFWYRQDPGLGLRLIYFSYDVKMKEKGDIPEGYSVSREKKERFSLILESASTNQTSMYLCASVPGTVDTEAFFGQGTRLTVV.

CDR3: CSVEAGAVQGSTYEQYF. CDR3 DNA: TGCAGCGTTGAAGCTGGGGCCGTGCAGGGGTCTACCTACGAGCAGTACTTC. The V gene is TRBV29-1, the J gene TRBJ2-7; the D gene is possibly TRBD1 (6 bases). The CDR3 has 17 amino acids. CDR1 SQVTM and CDR2 ANQGSEA come from the germline V gene. V was pared by 1 base and J by 2 bases, with 21 bases between.

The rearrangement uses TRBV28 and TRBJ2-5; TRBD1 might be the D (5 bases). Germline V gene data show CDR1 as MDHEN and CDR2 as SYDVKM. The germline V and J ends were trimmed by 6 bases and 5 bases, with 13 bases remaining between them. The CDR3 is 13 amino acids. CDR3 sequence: CASRQGLQETQYF. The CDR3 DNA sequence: TGTGCCAGCAGGCAGGGCCTCCAGGAGACCCAGTACTTC.

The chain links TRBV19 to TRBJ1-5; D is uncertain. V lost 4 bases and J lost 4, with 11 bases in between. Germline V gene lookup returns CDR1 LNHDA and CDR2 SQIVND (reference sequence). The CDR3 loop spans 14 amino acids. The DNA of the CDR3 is TGTGCCAGTAGTAGGGGATCGGGGAATCAGCCCCAGCATTTT. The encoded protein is CASSRGSGNQPQHF.

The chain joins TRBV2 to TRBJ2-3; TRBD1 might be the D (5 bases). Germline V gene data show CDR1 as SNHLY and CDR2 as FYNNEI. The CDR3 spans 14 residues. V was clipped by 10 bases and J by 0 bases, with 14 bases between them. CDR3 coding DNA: TGTGCCATTCGACAGACCTCTAGCACAGATACGCAGTATTTT. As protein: CAIRQTSSTDTQYF. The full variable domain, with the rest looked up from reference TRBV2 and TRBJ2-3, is EPEVTQTPSHQVTQMGQEVILRCVPISNHLYFYWYRQILGQKVEFLVSFYNNEISEKSEIFDDQFSVERPDGSNFTLKIRSTKLEDSAMYFCAIRQTSSTDTQYFGPGTRLTVL.

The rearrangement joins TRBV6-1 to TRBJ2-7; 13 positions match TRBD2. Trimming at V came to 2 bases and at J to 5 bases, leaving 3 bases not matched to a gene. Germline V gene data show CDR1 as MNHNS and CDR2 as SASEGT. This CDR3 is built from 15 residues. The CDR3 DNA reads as TGTGCCAGCAGTGAAAGTGGGACTAGCGGGAACGAGCAGTACTTC. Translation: CASSESGTSGNEQYF.

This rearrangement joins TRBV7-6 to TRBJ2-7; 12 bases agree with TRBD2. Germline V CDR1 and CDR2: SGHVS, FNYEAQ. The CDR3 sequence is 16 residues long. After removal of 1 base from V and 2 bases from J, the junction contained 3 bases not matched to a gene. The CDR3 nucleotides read TGTGCCAGCAGCTTAGGGACTAGCGGGACCACCTACGAGCAGTACTTC. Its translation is CASSLGTSGTTYEQYF.

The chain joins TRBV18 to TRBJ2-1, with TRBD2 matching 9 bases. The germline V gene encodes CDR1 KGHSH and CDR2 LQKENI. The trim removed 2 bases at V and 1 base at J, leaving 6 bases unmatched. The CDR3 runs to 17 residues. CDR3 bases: TGTGCCAGCTCACCAGGCCTAGCGGGGCCTTCCTACAATGAGCAGTTCTTC. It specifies CASSPGLAGPSYNEQFF.

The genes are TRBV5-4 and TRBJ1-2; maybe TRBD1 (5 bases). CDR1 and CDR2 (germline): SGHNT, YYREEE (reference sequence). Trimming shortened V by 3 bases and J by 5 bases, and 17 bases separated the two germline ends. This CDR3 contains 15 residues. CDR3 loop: CASSYTKTGGYGYTF. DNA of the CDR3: TGTGCCAGCAGCTACACAAAAACAGGAGGGTATGGCTACACCTTC.